This T cell receptor (beta chain) emerged from a study of Ad26.COV2.S vaccination and SARS-CoV-2 variants. Described treatment: roughly 20 received Ad26.COV2.S at low or high dose, single or two shots; roughly five received placebo; per-sample allocation not given. Sampling occurred on day 63 after the first vaccine or placebo injection. Only in-frame clones appear in the TCRdb table, and some are missing; sequencing was by immunoSEQ multiplex PCR. The profile covers 440,000 or so clones, with roughly 87% appearing a single time and less than 4.5% taken by the ten largest. The CDR3 covers 14 residues. Trimming stripped 3 bases from V and 0 bases from J, with 7 bases between. Germline V CDR1 and CDR2: SGHRS, YFSETQ.

The V and J genes are TRBV5-1 and TRBJ2-1; tentative D call: TRBD2 (5 bases). This receptor was identified in a person between 18 and 65 years old who received the Ad26.COV2.S COVID-19 vaccine or a placebo. This specimen consisted of peripheral blood, obtained in a trial of Ad26.COV2.S vaccine versus placebo. CDR3 amino acids: CASSSRDSYNEQFF. The CDR3 nucleotides are TGCGCCAGCAGCTCCCGGGACTCCTACAATGAGCAGTTCTTC.